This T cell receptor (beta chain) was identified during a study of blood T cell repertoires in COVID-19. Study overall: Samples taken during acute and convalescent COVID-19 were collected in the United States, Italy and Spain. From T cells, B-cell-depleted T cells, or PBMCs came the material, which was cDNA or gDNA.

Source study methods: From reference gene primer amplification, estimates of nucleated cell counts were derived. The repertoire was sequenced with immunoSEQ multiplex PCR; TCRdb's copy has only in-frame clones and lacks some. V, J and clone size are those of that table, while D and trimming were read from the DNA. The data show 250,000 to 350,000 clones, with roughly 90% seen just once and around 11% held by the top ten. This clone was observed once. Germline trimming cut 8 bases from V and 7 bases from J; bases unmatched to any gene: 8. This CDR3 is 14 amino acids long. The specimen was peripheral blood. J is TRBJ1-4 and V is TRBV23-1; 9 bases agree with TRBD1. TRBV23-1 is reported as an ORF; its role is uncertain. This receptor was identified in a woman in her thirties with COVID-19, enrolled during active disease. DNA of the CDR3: TGCGCCAGCCGGGTCCGGACAGGGGCTGAAAAACTGTTTTTT. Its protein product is CASRVRTGAEKLFF.